These 16 T cell receptor beta chains were all obtained from the same sample, sequenced in a study of cytotoxic CD8 clonotypes in ibrutinib-treated CLL (dated by TCRdb to the early 2020s). Explained via the paper, the time point label denotes: progressive disease on ibrutinib. The protocol used for the library was the immunoSEQ multiplex PCR assay. TCRdb took this table from immuneACCESS and kept in-frame rearrangements with V and J called. Such tables lack part of the clones; where checked against another copy, unresolved V genes explain under half of the gap, and the rest is unexplained. A total of 250,000 to 350,000 clones appear in this sample, around 76% of them only once. The leading ten clones occupy approximately 5.1% of the sample. Sequencing was performed on PBMCs, taken at disease progression, from a patient treated with ibrutinib. The receptor set was obtained from a human donor with chronic lymphocytic leukemia.

This clone has at least ten counts. The CDR3 nucleotides are TGTGCCAGTAGTCCCTTCCCTAGCGGGATTTGGAGGGATGAGCAGTTCTTC. This encodes CASSPFPSGIWRDEQFF. The V and J genes are TRBV19 and TRBJ2-1; TRBD2 matches at 9 bases. V shed 5 bases and J 8 bases; nucleotides not matched to a gene: 16. The germline V gene encodes CDR1 LNHDA and CDR2 SQIVND (reference sequence). The CDR3 spans 17 residues.

The J gene is TRBJ2-7, the V gene TRBV20-1; D tentatively fits TRBD1 or TRBD2 (6 bases each). The CDR3 loop spans 11 amino acids. The ends were cut back, 6 bases at V and 7 bases at J, with 13 bases in the middle. Germline loops: CDR1 DFQATT, CDR2 SNEGSKA (reference sequence). The CDR3 DNA sequence: TGCAGTGCCCGTAGAGGGGGGGAGCAGTACTTC. This encodes CSARRGGEQYF.

The V call is TRBV4-3, the J call TRBJ2-7, with 9 positions matching TRBD1. This CDR3 region has 17 residues. Germline trimming cut 0 bases from V and 5 bases from J; bases unmatched to any gene: 11. Germline V CDR1 and CDR2: LGHNA, YSLEER. The DNA of the CDR3 is TGCGCCAGCAGCCAAGACGCCCGGGGGACAGGGCGCGACGAGCAGTACTTC. This encodes CASSQDARGTGRDEQYF.

The chain combines TRBV29-1 with TRBJ1-1; 10 bases fit TRBD1. The CDR3 covers 13 residues. Germline CDR1 and CDR2: SQVTM and ANQGSEA. The junction had 3 bases not matched to a gene; V was cut back by 3 bases and J by 5 bases. CDR3 sequence (DNA): TGCAGCGTTGAGGGACAGGGGCGAACTGAAGCTTTCTTT. Its translation: CSVEGQGRTEAFF. Using reference TRBV29-1 and TRBJ1-1 for the parts outside the CDR3, the full variable domain is SAVISQKPSRDICQRGTSLTIQCQVDSQVTMMFWYRQQPGQSLTLIATANQGSEATYESGFVIDKFPISRPNLTFSTLTVSNMSPEDSSIYLCSVEGQGRTEAFFGQGTRLTVV.

The V call is TRBV7-3, the J call TRBJ2-2, with D unresolved. This CDR3 has 14 residues. Deletions cut 1 base from V and 2 bases from J, with 5 bases between. In germline, CDR1 is SGHTA, CDR2 FQGTGA. CDR3 residues: CASSLSPNTGELFF. Written as DNA, the CDR3 is TGTGCCAGCAGCTTAAGTCCCAACACCGGGGAGCTGTTTTTT.

This clone occurred a few times. The chain is built from TRBV10-2 and TRBJ2-7, with 9 bases matching TRBD1. The CDR3 runs to 13 residues. CDR1 WSHSY and CDR2 SAAADI come from the germline V gene. Trimming at V came to 6 bases and at J to 11 bases, leaving 11 bases not matched to a gene. The CDR3: CASRAGTGIEEYF. The CDR3 DNA follows: TGCGCCAGCAGAGCCGGGACAGGGATTGAGGAGTACTTC.

This chain connects TRBV4-1 to TRBJ1-4; 10 bases are shared with TRBD1. CDR3 length equals 19 residues. V was clipped by 5 bases and J by 1 base; unmatched bases: 13. Germline lookup yields CDR1 MGHRA and CDR2 YSYEKL. For the CDR3, the DNA is TGCGCCAGCAGCTGGCCCGGGACAGGGGATAGGGGAACTAATGAAAAACTGTTTTTT. Protein: CASSWPGTGDRGTNEKLFF.

This clone was seen once. CDR3 in amino acids: CASSSRGLSYEQYF. CDR3 DNA sequence: TGTGCCTCGAGTAGTCGCGGGCTCTCCTACGAGCAGTACTTC. The J gene is TRBJ2-7, the V gene TRBV13; D is perhaps TRBD2 (5 bases). Germline CDR1 and CDR2: PRHDT and FYEKMQ (reference sequence). This CDR3 has 14 residues. V was clipped by 11 bases and J by 0 bases, with 17 bases between them.

As for this clone: The germline gene is not matched at one end of the junction; a read error may be the cause. The chain recombines TRBV4-1 with TRBJ2-7; TRBD2 aligns across 8 bases. CDR1 is MGHRA and CDR2 is YSYEKL in the germline V gene. There are 16 residues in the CDR3. This CDR3 is CASSKGGLAGSYEQCF. Here the CDR3 DNA reads TGCGCCAGCAGCAAAGGAGGGCTAGCGGGCTCCTACGAGCAGTGCTTC.

This clone was seen only once. The chain uses TRBV27 and TRBJ2-1, with D uncertain. Trimming cost V 6 bases and J 0 bases, with 18 bases left between them. Germline V gene lookup returns CDR1 MNHEY and CDR2 SMNVEV (reference sequence). CDR3 length: 17 residues. CDR3 region: CASSRFFQTRSYNEQFF. In DNA form, the CDR3 reads TGTGCCAGCAGCAGGTTCTTTCAGACCCGCTCCTACAATGAGCAGTTCTTC.

This clone was recorded once. The chain joins TRBV5-4 to TRBJ1-2; 7 nucleotides align to TRBD1. V was pared by 1 base and J by 4 bases, with 4 bases of the junction left unmatched. CDR3 length: 14 residues. Per germline, CDR1 SGHNT and CDR2 YYREEE (reference sequence). CDR3 protein: CASSLLGQFYGYTF. CDR3 DNA: TGTGCCAGCAGCTTGCTGGGACAGTTCTATGGCTACACCTTC.

The rearrangement joins TRBV28 to TRBJ2-7; the D gene is possibly TRBD1 (6 bases). V gave up 9 bases and J gave up 0 bases, with 9 bases separating them. Germline loops: CDR1 MDHEN, CDR2 SYDVKM. This CDR3 is built from 12 residues. In DNA form, the CDR3 reads TGTGCCAGTAACAGGGTCTCCTACGAGCAGTACTTC. Translated, it gives CASNRVSYEQYF.

The gene calls are TRBV29-1 and TRBJ1-1; D may be TRBD1 (5 bases). Looked up from germline, CDR1 is SQVTM and CDR2 is ANQGSEA. Trimming cost V 5 bases and J 3 bases, with 10 bases left between them. CDR3 length: 12 residues. The CDR3 nucleotides read TGCAGCGTTTATGGGACGGACACTGAAGCTTTCTTT. This codes for CSVYGTDTEAFF.

This clone was found once. V is TRBV30 and J is TRBJ1-5; 8 bases align to TRBD1. Per germline, CDR1 GTSNPN and CDR2 SVGIG (reference sequence). The junction had 8 bases not matched to a gene; V was cut back by 2 bases and J by 5 bases. CDR3 size: 15 residues. CDR3 nucleotide sequence: TGTGCCTGGAGTTTCCCTCCAGGGGGCGATCAGCCCCAGCATTTT. Translating it yields CAWSFPPGGDQPQHF. Variable domain in full (rest from reference TRBV30 and TRBJ1-5): SQTIHQWPATLVQPVGSPLSLECTVEGTSNPNLYWYRQAAGRGLQLLFYSVGIGQISSEVPQNLSASRPQDRQFILSSKKLLLSDSGFYLCAWSFPPGGDQPQHFGDGTRLSIL.

This chain joins TRBV2 and TRBJ1-2, with D maybe TRBD1 (6 bases). Germline V gene data show CDR1 as SNHLY and CDR2 as FYNNEI. This CDR3 is 15 amino acids long. Trimming shortened V by 5 bases and J by 2 bases, and 15 bases separated the two germline ends. This CDR3 reads CASSSPGHHNYGYTF. In DNA, the CDR3 is TGTGCCAGCAGTTCACCGGGACACCACAACTATGGCTACACCTTC.

This sequence joins TRBV5-1 and TRBJ2-7; TRBD2 matches 7 bases. This CDR3 contains 15 residues. Germline loops: CDR1 SGHRS, CDR2 YFSETQ. V gave up 4 bases and J gave up 3 bases; unmatched junction bases: 10. The CDR3 nucleotides are TGCGCCAGCAGCCAAGGACTAGTAACTGTCTACGAGCAGTACTTC. Amino acids: CASSQGLVTVYEQYF. Supplemented by reference TRBV5-1 and TRBJ2-7, the full variable domain reads KAGVTQTPRYLIKTRGQQVTLSCSPISGHRSVSWYQQTPGQGLQFLFEYFSETQRNKGNFPGRFSGRQFSNSRSEMNVSTLELGDSALYLCASSQGLVTVYEQYFGPGTRLTVT.